This T cell receptor (beta chain) was captured in a study of identical twins. The study's findings and limits: Invariant MAIT and iNKT cells may have partly biased zero-insertion analyses. Insertion counts were lower in abundant cord blood beta clonotypes, a trend that memory repertoires did not show.

A universal primer binding site was introduced by template switching. The final cDNA contained unique molecular identifiers. From the 5' RACE reads, TCRdb called clonotypes with MiXCR, one entry per CDR3 protein. The table has about 390,000 distinct CDR3 sequences, roughly 9% seen once; the top ten hold 8.5% to 10%. Regarding this clonotype: Its antigen is not identified.

Deletions cut 4 bases from V and 6 bases from J, with 12 bases between. The CDR3 extends over 13 amino acids. Looked up from germline, CDR1 is SGHRS and CDR2 is YFSETQ. The TCR was taken from a woman aged 45 to 65 in good health. Sequencing was carried out using naive T cells sorted from blood. The V call is TRBV5-1, the J call TRBJ2-3; D gene ambiguous. This CDR3 reads CASSIIRLDTQYF. The CDR3 DNA reads TGCGCCAGCAGCATCATCCGACTGGATACGCAGTATTTT.